Detailed here is one T cell receptor (beta chain). Antigen specificity is unknown. A much larger clone is a single base away; this may be a read error. The sample belongs to a study of circulating CD8 cells and anti-PD-1 response in melanoma. Findings and caveats of the study: A small cohort with few responders supplied the baseline and M1 comparisons. Replicates were generally not done for experiments. Patients included both untreated and previously treated individuals. TIGIT repertoires were least diverse, DNEG repertoires most diverse.

Four subsets defined by PD-1 and/or TIGIT were sorted from live CD3+CD8+TCRalphabeta+ cells. The V gene's germline CDR1 is MNHNY and CDR2 SVGAGI (reference sequence). There are 16 residues in the CDR3. V lost 5 bases to trimming and J lost 0 bases, with 16 bases between them. The QIAseq Immune Repertoire TCR panel built the libraries from roughly 16 ng of total RNA. TCRdb called the reads again in MiXCR, with one record for every CDR3 protein. The table shows some 700 distinct CDR3 sequences, with approximately 12% occurring only once. The V call is TRBV6-6, the J call TRBJ2-5; either TRBD1 or TRBD2 may fit D (5 bases each). The receptor comes from a human donor with melanoma. The specimen comprised CD8+ T cells from PBMCs, sampled at baseline or after one month of anti-PD-1 therapy (not recorded which). This CDR3 reads CASSVGAGINQETQYF. The CDR3 bases are TGTGCCAGCAGTGTCGGGGCAGGCATTAACCAAGAGACCCAGTACTTC.